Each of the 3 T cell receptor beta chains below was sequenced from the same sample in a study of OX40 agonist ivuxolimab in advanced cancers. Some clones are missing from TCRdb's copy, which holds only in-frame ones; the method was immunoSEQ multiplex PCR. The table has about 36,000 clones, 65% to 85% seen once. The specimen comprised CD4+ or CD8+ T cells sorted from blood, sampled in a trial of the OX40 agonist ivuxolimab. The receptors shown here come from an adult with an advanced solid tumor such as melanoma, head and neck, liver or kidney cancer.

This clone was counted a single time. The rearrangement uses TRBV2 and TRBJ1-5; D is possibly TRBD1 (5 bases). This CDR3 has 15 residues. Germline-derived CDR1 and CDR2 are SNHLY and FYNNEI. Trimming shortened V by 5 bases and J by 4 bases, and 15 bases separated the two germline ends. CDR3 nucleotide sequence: TGTGCCAGCAGTCTCCGGTCGGGGGAGAATCAGCCCCAGCATTTT. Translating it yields CASSLRSGENQPQHF.

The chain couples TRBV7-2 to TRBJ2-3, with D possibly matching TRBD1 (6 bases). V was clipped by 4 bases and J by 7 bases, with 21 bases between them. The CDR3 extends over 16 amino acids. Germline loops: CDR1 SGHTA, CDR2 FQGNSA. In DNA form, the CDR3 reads TGTGCCAGCAGCTCAAGGTGGGGGCACCTGGGAAATACGCAGTATTTT. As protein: CASSSRWGHLGNTQYF. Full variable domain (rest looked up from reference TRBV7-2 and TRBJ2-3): GAGVSQSPSNKVTEKGKDVELRCDPISGHTALYWYRQSLGQGLEFLIYFQGNSAPDKSGLPSDRFSAERTGGSVSTLTIQRTQQEDSAVYLCASSSRWGHLGNTQYFGPGTRLTVL.

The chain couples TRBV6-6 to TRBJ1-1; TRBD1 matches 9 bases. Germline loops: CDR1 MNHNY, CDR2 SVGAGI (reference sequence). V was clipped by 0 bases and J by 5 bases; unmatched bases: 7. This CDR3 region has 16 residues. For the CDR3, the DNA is TGTGCCAGCAGTTACTCCCCGGGACAGGGAGAAACTGAAGCTTTCTTT. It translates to CASSYSPGQGETEAFF.